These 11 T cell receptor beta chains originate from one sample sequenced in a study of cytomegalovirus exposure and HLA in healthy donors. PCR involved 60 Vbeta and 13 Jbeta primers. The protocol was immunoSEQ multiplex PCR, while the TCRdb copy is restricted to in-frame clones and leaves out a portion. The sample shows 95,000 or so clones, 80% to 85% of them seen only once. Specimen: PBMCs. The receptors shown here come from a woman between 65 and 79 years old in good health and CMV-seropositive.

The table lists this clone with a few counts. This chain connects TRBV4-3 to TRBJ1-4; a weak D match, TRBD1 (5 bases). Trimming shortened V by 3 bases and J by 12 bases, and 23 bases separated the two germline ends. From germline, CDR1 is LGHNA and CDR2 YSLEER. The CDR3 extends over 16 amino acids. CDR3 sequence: CASSQAAEGLTSELFF. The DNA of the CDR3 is TGCGCCAGCAGCCAGGCCGCGGAGGGGCTTACTTCGGAACTGTTTTTT.

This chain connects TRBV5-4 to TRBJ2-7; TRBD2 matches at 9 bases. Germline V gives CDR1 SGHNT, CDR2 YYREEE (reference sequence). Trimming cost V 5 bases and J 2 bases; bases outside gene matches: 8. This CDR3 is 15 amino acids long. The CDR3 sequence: CASSTKVAGAYEQYF. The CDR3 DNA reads TGTGCCAGCAGTACAAAAGTAGCGGGAGCCTACGAGCAGTACTTC. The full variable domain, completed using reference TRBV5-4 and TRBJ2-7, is ETGVTQSPTHLIKTRGQQVTLRCSSQSGHNTVSWYQQALGQGPQFIFQYYREEENGRGNFPPRFSGLQFPNYSSELNVNALELDDSALYLCASSTKVAGAYEQYFGPGTRLTVT.

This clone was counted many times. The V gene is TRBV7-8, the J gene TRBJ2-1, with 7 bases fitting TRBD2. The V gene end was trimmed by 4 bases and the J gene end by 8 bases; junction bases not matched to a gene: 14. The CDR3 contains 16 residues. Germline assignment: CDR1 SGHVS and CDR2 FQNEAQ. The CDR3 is CASSSIVGGPSYEQFF. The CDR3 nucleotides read TGTGCCAGCAGCTCTATAGTGGGAGGGCCGAGTTATGAGCAGTTCTTC. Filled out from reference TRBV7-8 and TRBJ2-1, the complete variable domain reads GAGVSQSPRYKVAKRGQDVALRCDPISGHVSLFWYQQALGQGPEFLTYFQNEAQLDKSGLPSDRFFAERPEGSVSTLKIQRTQQEDSAVYLCASSSIVGGPSYEQFFGPGTRLTVL.

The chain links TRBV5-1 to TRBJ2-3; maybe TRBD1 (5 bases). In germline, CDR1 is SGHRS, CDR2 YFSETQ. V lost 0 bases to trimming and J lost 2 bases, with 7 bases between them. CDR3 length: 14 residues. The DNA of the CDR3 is TGCGCCAGCAGCTTGGACAGGAACACAGATACGCAGTATTTT. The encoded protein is CASSLDRNTDTQYF.

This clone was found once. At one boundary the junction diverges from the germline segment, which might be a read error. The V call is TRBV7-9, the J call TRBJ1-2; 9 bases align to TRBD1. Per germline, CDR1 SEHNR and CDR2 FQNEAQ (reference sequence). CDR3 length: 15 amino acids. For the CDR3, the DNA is TGTTCCAGCAGCTTAGGACAGGGGCAAGAGTATGGCTACACCTTC. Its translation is CSSSLGQGQEYGYTF.

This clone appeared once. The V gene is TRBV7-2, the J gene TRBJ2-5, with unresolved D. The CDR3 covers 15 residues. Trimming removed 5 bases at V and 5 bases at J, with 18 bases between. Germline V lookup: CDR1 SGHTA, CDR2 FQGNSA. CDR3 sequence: CASSPQIGYRETQYF. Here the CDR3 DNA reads TGTGCCAGCAGCCCACAGATAGGATATCGGGAGACCCAGTACTTC.

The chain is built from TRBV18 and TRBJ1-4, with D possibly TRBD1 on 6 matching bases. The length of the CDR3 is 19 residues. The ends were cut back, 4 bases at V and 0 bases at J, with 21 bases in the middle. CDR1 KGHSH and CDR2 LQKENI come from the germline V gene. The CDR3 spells CASSLQRRTATATNEKLFF. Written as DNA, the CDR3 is TGTGCCAGCTCACTCCAGCGTCGGACAGCCACTGCAACTAATGAAAAACTGTTTTTT.

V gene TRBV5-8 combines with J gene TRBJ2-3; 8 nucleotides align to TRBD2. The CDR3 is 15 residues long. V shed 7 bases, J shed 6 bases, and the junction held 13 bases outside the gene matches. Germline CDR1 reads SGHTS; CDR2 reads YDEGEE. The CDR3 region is CASRRGAGGGDTQYF. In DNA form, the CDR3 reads TGTGCCAGCCGGCGCGGGGCGGGAGGAGGGGATACGCAGTATTTT. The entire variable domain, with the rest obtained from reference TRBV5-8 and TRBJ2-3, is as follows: EAGVTQSPTHLIKTRGQQATLRCSPISGHTSVYWYQQALGLGLQFLLWYDEGEERNRGNFPPRFSGRQFPNYSSELNVNALELEDSALYLCASRRGAGGGDTQYFGPGTRLTVL.

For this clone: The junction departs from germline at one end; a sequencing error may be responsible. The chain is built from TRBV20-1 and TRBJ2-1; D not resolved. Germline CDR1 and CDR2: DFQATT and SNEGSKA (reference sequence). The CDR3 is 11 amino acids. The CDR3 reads CSASSFNEQFF. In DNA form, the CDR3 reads TGCAGTGCTTCCTCCTTCAATGAGCAGTTCTTC.

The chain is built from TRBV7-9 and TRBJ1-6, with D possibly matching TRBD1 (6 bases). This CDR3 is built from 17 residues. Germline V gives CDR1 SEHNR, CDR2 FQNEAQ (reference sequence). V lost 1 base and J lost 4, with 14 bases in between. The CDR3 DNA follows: TGTGCCAGCAGCTTAGACAGGGAGGGAACATATAATTCACCCCTCCACTTT. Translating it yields CASSLDREGTYNSPLHF.

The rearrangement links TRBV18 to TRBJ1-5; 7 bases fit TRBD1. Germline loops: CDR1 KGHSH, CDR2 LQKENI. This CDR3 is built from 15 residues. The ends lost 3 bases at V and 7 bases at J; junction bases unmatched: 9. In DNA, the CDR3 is TGTGCCAGCTCACCTGGGGCAGGACAGGCCCAGCCCCAGCATTTT. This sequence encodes CASSPGAGQAQPQHF.